The 8 T cell receptor beta chains below were found in one sample sequenced in a study of cytomegalovirus exposure and HLA in healthy donors. The PCR ran on 60 Vbeta and 13 Jbeta primers. Assay: immunoSEQ multiplex PCR; the TCRdb copy retains only in-frame clones and omits some. There are approximately 120,000 clones in the sample; 81% occur only once, and around 2.1% lies in the top ten. The specimen sequenced was PBMCs. The receptor source for this set is a woman in her 30s in good health and CMV-seronegative.

The chain has TRBV4-3 and TRBJ2-7; 7 nucleotides agree with TRBD2. After removal of 0 bases from V and 0 bases from J, the junction contained 17 bases not matched to a gene. The CDR3 runs 20 residues. From germline, CDR1 is LGHNA and CDR2 YSLEER. In DNA form, the CDR3 reads TGCGCCAGCAGCCAAGAGGGCTTTATTCGGGCGGGAGCTTTCTCCTACGAGCAGTACTTC. It encodes CASSQEGFIRAGAFSYEQYF.

The chain links TRBV5-4 to TRBJ2-3; 9 nucleotides match TRBD1. Per the germline V gene, CDR1 is SGHNT and CDR2 is YYREEE (reference sequence). The CDR3 totals 15 residues. V gave up 5 bases and J gave up 6 bases; unmatched junction bases: 10. As DNA, the CDR3 is TGTGCCAGCAGTCCGGGACAGGGAATGAGGGATACGCAGTATTTT. It encodes CASSPGQGMRDTQYF.

This chain joins TRBV4-2 and TRBJ2-7; TRBD2 agrees at 8 bases. V dropped 0 bases and J dropped 4; count of bases not matched to a gene: 5. Germline assignment: CDR1 LGHNA and CDR2 YNFKEQ. This CDR3 contains 15 residues. This CDR3 reads CASSQEGREGYEQYF. The CDR3 DNA follows: TGTGCCAGCAGCCAAGAAGGACGGGAGGGGTACGAGCAGTACTTC.

This clone was detected only a few times. Other DNA sequences in this specimen translate into the identical CDR3. The gene calls are TRBV18 and TRBJ1-2, with D uncertain. The CDR3 is made up of 14 amino acids. The V end was cut by 2 bases, the J end by 0 bases, with 7 bases between. Germline V lookup: CDR1 KGHSH, CDR2 LQKENI. CDR3 protein: CASSPEGANYGYTF. DNA for the CDR3: TGTGCCAGCTCACCAGAGGGAGCTAACTATGGCTACACCTTC.

V gene TRBV19 combines with J gene TRBJ1-2; D is possibly TRBD1 (5 bases). Between the trimmed V and J ends, which lost 7 bases and 5 bases, there was a span of 14 bases. There are 13 residues in the CDR3. Germline V gene data show CDR1 as LNHDA and CDR2 as SQIVND (reference sequence). Here the CDR3 reads CASTGAGLYGYTF. CDR3 in DNA: TGTGCCAGTACTGGCGCAGGGCTATATGGCTACACCTTC.

The chain combines TRBV7-2 with TRBJ2-3, with 7 bases lining up with TRBD2. The V segment lost 3 bases and the J segment 2 bases; nucleotides outside the gene matches: 5. CDR1 is SGHTA and CDR2 is FQGNSA in the germline V gene. CDR3 size: 15 residues. In nucleotides, the CDR3 is TGTGCCAGCAGCTTTTCGGGACTACACACAGATACGCAGTATTTT. This encodes CASSFSGLHTDTQYF.

The V gene is TRBV2, the J gene TRBJ2-5; D is uncertain. V lost 7 bases, J lost 7 bases, and 10 bases lay in between. This CDR3 is built from 11 residues. Germline V gives CDR1 SNHLY, CDR2 FYNNEI. CDR3 bases: TGTGCCAGCATGAGTGTCGGGACCCAGTACTTC. Its protein is CASMSVGTQYF.

J is TRBJ1-4 and V is TRBV20-1; 10 bases are a match to TRBD1. This CDR3 spans 11 amino acids. Germline assignment: CDR1 DFQATT and CDR2 SNEGSKA (reference sequence). V lost 6 bases and J lost 11; bases outside the gene matches: 3. The CDR3: CSAGQGLKLFF. DNA for the CDR3: TGCAGTGCGGGACAGGGGTTGAAACTGTTTTTT.